This T cell receptor beta chain comes out of a study of a mutant IDH1 vaccine in newly diagnosed glioma. Study background: Those enrolled had earlier been treated with radiotherapy, temozolomide, or both, mostly both. The study, taken as a whole, reports: Induction of immune responses by the vaccine occurred in about 93% of patients. Pseudoprogression appears to have had no connection to changes in top peripheral T cell clonotypes.

The protocol was immunoSEQ multiplex PCR, while the TCRdb copy is restricted to in-frame clones and leaves out a portion. The sample comprises 40,000 or so clones, approximately 83% of which are singletons, and approximately 1.5% rests with the top ten. Time point defined: week 5, during vaccination. Doses consisted of 300 ug of mutant IDH1 20-mer peptide each, paired with topical imiquimod. The donors had new WHO grade 3 or 4 astrocytomas; these were IDH1-mutant and ATRX-lost. V gave up 4 bases and J gave up 5 bases, with 12 bases separating them. This CDR3 region has 12 residues. Per germline, CDR1 SQVTM and CDR2 ANQGSEA. Remarks on this clone: Its antigen is currently unknown.

This chain connects TRBV29-1 to TRBJ2-7, with D perhaps matching TRBD2 (5 bases). This receptor was obtained from a man in his forties or fifties with glioma. The specimen comprised PBMCs, sampled from a glioma patient whose treatment included an IDH1 peptide vaccine. The CDR3 protein is CSVVRGSNEQYF. DNA for the CDR3: TGCAGCGTTGTGAGAGGGTCGAACGAGCAGTACTTC.